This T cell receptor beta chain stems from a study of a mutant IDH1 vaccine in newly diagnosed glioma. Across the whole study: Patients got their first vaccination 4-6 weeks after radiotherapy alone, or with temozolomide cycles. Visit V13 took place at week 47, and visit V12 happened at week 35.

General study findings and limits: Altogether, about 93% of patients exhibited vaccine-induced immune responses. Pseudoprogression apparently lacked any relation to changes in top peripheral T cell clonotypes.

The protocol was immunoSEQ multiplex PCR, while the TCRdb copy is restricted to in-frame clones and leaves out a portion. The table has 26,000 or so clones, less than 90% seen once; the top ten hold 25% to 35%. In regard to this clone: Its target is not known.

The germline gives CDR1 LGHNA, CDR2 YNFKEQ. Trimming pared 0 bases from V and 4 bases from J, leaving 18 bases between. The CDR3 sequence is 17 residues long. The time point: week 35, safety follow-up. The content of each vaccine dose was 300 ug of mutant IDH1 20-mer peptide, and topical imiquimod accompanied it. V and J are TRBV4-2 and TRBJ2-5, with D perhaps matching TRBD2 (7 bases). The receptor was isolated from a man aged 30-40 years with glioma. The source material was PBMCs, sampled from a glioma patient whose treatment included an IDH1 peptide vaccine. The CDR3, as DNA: TGTGCCAGCAGCCAAGATAGGGGGTGGGGGGGCCCAGAGACCCAGTACTTC. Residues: CASSQDRGWGGPETQYF.